The entry that follows covers one T cell receptor (beta chain) sequence. Its antigen is as yet unknown. Combining a sample-barcoded 5' primer with a J-beta primer mix, a second PCR ran for roughly 7 to 11 cycles. Every sample produced at least 2.5 million CDR3-containing paired-end reads. TCRdb independently ran MiXCR on the 5' RACE reads; one entry per CDR3 protein. The data contain about 1.5 million distinct CDR3 sequences, 40% to 45% of them singletons. The germline V and J ends were trimmed by 2 bases and 2 bases, with 17 bases remaining between them. The CDR3 contains 16 residues. The germline gives CDR1 DFQATT, CDR2 SNEGSKA (reference sequence). This specimen belongs to a study of blood T cells in healthy people across ages. The study's findings and limits: Reliance upon unsorted PBMCs precluded definitive naive versus antigen-experienced comparison. The recorded TCR beta diversity per million T cells decreased in a roughly linear manner with age.

Sequences were obtained from blood. The chain is built from TRBV20-1 and TRBJ2-3; weak D call: TRBD2 (7 bases). The sequence was collected from a woman in her late teens or twenties in good health. CDR3 region: CSARTLEGGNTDTQYF. CDR3 DNA: TGCAGTGCTAGAACCCTGGAGGGGGGGAACACAGATACGCAGTATTTT.